What follows describes a single T cell receptor (beta chain). As processed by the authors: Amplification of reference gene primers provided the estimated nucleated cell counts. TCRdb's copy holds only in-frame clones and misses some; the assay was immunoSEQ multiplex PCR. The DNA was the basis for D and trimming; V, J and clone size are from that table. The sample records 210,000 or so clones, 80% to 90% being singletons. Per the germline V gene, CDR1 is SGDLS and CDR2 is YYNGEE. The CDR3 loop spans 11 amino acids. Trimming shortened V by 5 bases and J by 8 bases, and 10 bases separated the two germline ends. This entry comes from a study of blood T cell repertoires in COVID-19. Overall study context: T cells, B-cell-depleted T cells, or PBMCs supplied cDNA or gDNA.

This chain uses TRBV9 with TRBJ1-2; tentatively, D is TRBD1 (5 bases). This sequence originates from a man in his fifties with acute or convalescent COVID-19. The sequencing input was peripheral blood. In nucleotides, the CDR3 is TGTGCCAGCAGGAAGGACATCGGCTACACCTTC. This sequence encodes CASRKDIGYTF.